The rows below give T cell receptor beta chains drawn from one sample of a study of vaccination and CD4 T cells after COVID-19. Their antigens remain unidentified. TCRdb used MiXCR to reprocess the PCR reads, holding one entry per CDR3 protein. The sample lists more than 7,000 distinct CDR3 sequences, approximately 52% seen once, with about 32% in the top ten. The sequencing sample was made of CD4+ T cells from blood, cultured in vitro. The source is a human donor who had recovered from COVID-19. Each CDR3 is given with its conserved first and last residue. Fields, in order: clone size, CDR3 length, J gene, V gene, D gene, CDR3 DNA, CDR3 protein. D genes are given only for firm matches. Rows give clone size only sometimes, using once, few, many, or a class for an expanded clone.

. | 18 | TRBJ2-7 | TRBV11-3 | TRBD2 | TGTGCCAGCAGCTTAGATCCGGGGACCGGGACTAGCTTCTCCGAGCAGTACTTC | CASSLDPGTGTSFSEQYF
. | 14 | TRBJ1-5 | TRBV10-3 | TRBD1 | TGTGCCACCGACAGGGGGCTGGGCAATCAGCCCCAGCATTTT | CATDRGLGNQPQHF
. | 14 | TRBJ1-5 | TRBV7-8 | . | TGTGCCAGCAGCTTAGCGAATAGCAATCAGCCCCAGCATTTT | CASSLANSNQPQHF
. | 14 | TRBJ1-1 | TRBV11-3 | . | TGTGCCAGCAGCTTTAATTGGGGGCCCACTGAAGCTTTCTTT | CASSFNWGPTEAFF
few | 16 | TRBJ1-1 | TRBV6-1 | . | TGTGCCAGCAGTGTAGATAGGTGGGGTCGATACACTGAAGCTTTCTTT | CASSVDRWGRYTEAFF
. | 15 | TRBJ2-7 | TRBV6-6 | . | TGTGCCAGCAGTTACGCAGCGGGTACCCCCTACGAGCAGTACTTC | CASSYAAGTPYEQYF
hyperexpanded | 16 | TRBJ2-2 | TRBV28 | . | TGTGCCACCTACCCAACATCCGGGACAAGCACCGGGGAGCTGTTTTTT | CATYPTSGTSTGELFF
. | 16 | TRBJ1-5 | TRBV28 | . | TGTGCCAGCAGTTTGCTCGACAGGACCTTCAATCAGCCCCAGCATTTT | CASSLLDRTFNQPQHF
. | 15 | TRBJ1-5 | TRBV6-5 | . | TGTGCCAGCAGTTACTCGCAAGGTCGCAATCAGCCCCAGCATTTT | CASSYSQGRNQPQHF
few | 15 | TRBJ2-3 | TRBV7-2 | . | TGTGCCAGCAGCTGGCTAGGGGGTAGCACAGATACGCAGTATTTT | CASSWLGGSTDTQYF
few | 15 | TRBJ2-3 | TRBV28 | TRBD2 | TGTGCCAGCAAAATAGCGGGAAGGAGCACAGATACGCAGTATTTT | CASKIAGRSTDTQYF
. | 15 | TRBJ2-5 | TRBV5-1 | TRBD1 | TGCGCCAGCAGCTTTTTGGGGACAGGGGAAGAGACCCAGTACTTC | CASSFLGTGEETQYF
few | 18 | TRBJ1-6 | TRBV6-4 | . | TGTGCCAGCAGTGAACAACCCGCAAGTACACGGGGCAATTCACCCCTCCACTTT | CASSEQPASTRGNSPLHF
. | 17 | TRBJ2-1 | TRBV6-2/TRBV6-3 | TRBD2 | TGTGCCAGCAGGCGGGCTAGCGGGTCCTCCTCCTACAATGAGCAGTTCTTC | CASRRASGSSSYNEQFF
few | 14 | TRBJ1-5 | TRBV6-1 | . | TGTGCCAGCACCCTTGAGGAGTTAAATCAGCCCCAGCATTTT | CASTLEELNQPQHF
. | 16 | TRBJ1-3 | TRBV4-2 | . | TGTGCCAGCAGCCAAGACAGGGCATACTCTGGAAACACCATATATTTT | CASSQDRAYSGNTIYF
few | 16 | TRBJ1-1 | TRBV7-2 | . | TGTGCCAGCAGCTTAGCGGAAATGGTAGGGAACACTGAAGCTTTCTTT | CASSLAEMVGNTEAFF
. | 15 | TRBJ2-1 | TRBV20-1 | TRBD2 | TGCAGTGCCGCTTGGGGGGCTAGCGGGGACAATGAGCAGTTCTTC | CSAAWGASGDNEQFF
. | 15 | TRBJ1-6 | TRBV18 | . | TGTGCCAGCTCACCACTCCGGGGGGATAATTCACCCCTCCACTTT | CASSPLRGDNSPLHF
. | 16 | TRBJ1-1 | TRBV6-5 | TRBD1 | TGTGCCAGCAGTTTTCTAGGACAGGGGAAGAACACTGAAGCTTTCTTT | CASSFLGQGKNTEAFF
. | 14 | TRBJ2-7 | TRBV7-3 | . | TGTGCCAGCAGCTTACGCGGGGTAGGCGACGAGCAGTACTTC | CASSLRGVGDEQYF
few | 15 | TRBJ1-5 | TRBV2 | . | TGTGCCAGCAGTGAAGATTTGGCCAGCAATCAGCCCCAGCATTTT | CASSEDLASNQPQHF
. | 14 | TRBJ2-3 | TRBV20-1 | TRBD1 | TGCAGTGCGAAGACAGGGCTTGGCGCAGATACGCAGTATTTT | CSAKTGLGADTQYF
few | 15 | TRBJ1-2 | TRBV19 | TRBD1 | TGTGCCAGTAGTAGCGGACAGGGCTTTGGCTATGGCTACACCTTC | CASSSGQGFGYGYTF
. | 12 | TRBJ2-7 | TRBV20-1 | . | TGCAGTGGGCGAACAAGGGACTACGAGCAGTACTTC | CSGRTRDYEQYF
few | 16 | TRBJ1-2 | TRBV6-5 | . | TGTGCCAGCAGTTACTCCGCCGGAGGCAGCTTCTATGGCTACACCTTC | CASSYSAGGSFYGYTF
. | 13 | TRBJ1-1 | TRBV7-2 | . | TGTGCCAGCAGCTCAGGCAGGAACACTGAAGCTTTCTTT | CASSSGRNTEAFF
. | 14 | TRBJ1-1 | TRBV11-2 | . | TGTGCCAGCAGCTTTAGACAGCTTTACACTGAAGCTTTCTTT | CASSFRQLYTEAFF
. | 15 | TRBJ2-1 | TRBV20-1 | . | TGCAGTGCTAGGGAGGGGATGTCTGTTTGGAATGAGCAGTTCTTC | CSAREGMSVWNEQFF
. | 14 | TRBJ2-1 | TRBV6-5 | . | TGTGCCAGCAGTTACTCAGGGGGGGCGCGTAAGCAGTTCTTC | CASSYSGGARKQFF
. | 13 | TRBJ2-7 | TRBV10-3 | . | TGTGCCATCTCGGGGGTAAGCTCCTACGAGCAGTACTTC | CAISGVSSYEQYF
. | 14 | TRBJ2-5 | TRBV6-1 | . | TGTGCCAGCAGGGTTCGGACGGAAAGAGAGACCCAGTACTTC | CASRVRTERETQYF